This T cell receptor (beta chain) appears in the sequencing data of a study of control samples from healthy donors and cancer patients. This CDR3 comprises 11 residues. V dropped 7 bases and J dropped 10 bases, with 13 bases sitting between them. Generated by immunoSEQ multiplex PCR, the TCRdb table keeps only in-frame clones and is missing some. Of approximately 70,000 clones listed, around four fifths are singletons. The sequenced material came from blood. This rearrangement joins TRBV12-3 or TRBV12-4 to TRBJ1-1; a weak D match, TRBD1 (5 bases). This receptor was identified in a man in his forties or fifties in good health. The CDR3 DNA is TGTGCCAGCACCTTGGAGGGGAGAGCTTTCTTT. Its protein product is CASTLEGRAFF.